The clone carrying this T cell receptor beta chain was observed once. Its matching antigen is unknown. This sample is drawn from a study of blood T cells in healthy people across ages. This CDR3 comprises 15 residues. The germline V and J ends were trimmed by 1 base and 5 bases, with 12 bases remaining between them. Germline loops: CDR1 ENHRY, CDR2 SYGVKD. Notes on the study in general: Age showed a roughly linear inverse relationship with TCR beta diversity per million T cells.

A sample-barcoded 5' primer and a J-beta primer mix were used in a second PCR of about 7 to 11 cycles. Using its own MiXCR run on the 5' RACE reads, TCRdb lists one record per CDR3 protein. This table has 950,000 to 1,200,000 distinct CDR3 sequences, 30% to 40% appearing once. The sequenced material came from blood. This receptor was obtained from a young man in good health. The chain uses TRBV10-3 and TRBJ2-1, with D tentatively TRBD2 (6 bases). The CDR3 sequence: CAISEWRGANNEQFF. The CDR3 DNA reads TGTGCCATCAGTGAGTGGAGGGGCGCTAACAATGAGCAGTTCTTC.